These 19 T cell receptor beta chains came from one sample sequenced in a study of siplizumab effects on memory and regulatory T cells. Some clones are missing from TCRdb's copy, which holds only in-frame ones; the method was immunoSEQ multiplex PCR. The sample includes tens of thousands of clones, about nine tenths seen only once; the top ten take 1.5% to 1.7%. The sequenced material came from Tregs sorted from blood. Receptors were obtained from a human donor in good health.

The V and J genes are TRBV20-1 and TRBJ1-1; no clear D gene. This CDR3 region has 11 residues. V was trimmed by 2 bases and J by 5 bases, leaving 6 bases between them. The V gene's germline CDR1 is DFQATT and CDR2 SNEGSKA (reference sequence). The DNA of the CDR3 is TGCAGTGCTAGATTGGGAACTGAAGCTTTCTTT. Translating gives CSARLGTEAFF.

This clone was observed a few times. The chain's CDR3 is CASSFGGQGPSSSYEQYF. For the CDR3, the DNA is TGTGCCAGCAGCTTCGGAGGACAGGGGCCTTCTTCTTCCTACGAGCAGTACTTC. The chain joins TRBV13 to TRBJ2-7; 9 nucleotides align to TRBD1. Trimming removed 3 bases from V and 1 base from J; junction bases left unmatched: 13. The length of the CDR3 is 18 residues. Per germline, CDR1 PRHDT and CDR2 FYEKMQ (reference sequence).

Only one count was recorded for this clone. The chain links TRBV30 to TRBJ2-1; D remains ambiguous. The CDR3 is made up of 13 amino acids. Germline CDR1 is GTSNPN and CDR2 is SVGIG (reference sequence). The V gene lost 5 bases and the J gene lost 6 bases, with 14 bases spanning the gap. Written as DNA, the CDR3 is TGTGCCTGGCTTAGTGTAGTTGGCAATGAGCAGTTCTTC. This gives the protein CAWLSVVGNEQFF. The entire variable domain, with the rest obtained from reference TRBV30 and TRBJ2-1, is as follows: SQTIHQWPATLVQPVGSPLSLECTVEGTSNPNLYWYRQAAGRGLQLLFYSVGIGQISSEVPQNLSASRPQDRQFILSSKKLLLSDSGFYLCAWLSVVGNEQFFGPGTRLTVL.

In DNA, the CDR3 is TGTGCCAGCACCAGGGATAGTGGGGCCAACGTCCTGACTTTC. Its translation is CASTRDSGANVLTF. The rearrangement uses TRBV7-2 and TRBJ2-6; TRBD1 is a possible D gene (5 bases). Germline loops: CDR1 SGHTA, CDR2 FQGNSA. Trimming removed 7 bases at V and 3 bases at J, with 10 bases between. The CDR3 has 14 amino acids.

The CDR3 sequence is CASSLGFFSDTQYF. The DNA of the CDR3 is TGTGCCAGCAGCTTAGGATTTTTTTCGGATACGCAGTATTTT. The chain employs TRBV11-2 and TRBJ2-3, with D hard to call. CDR3 length: 14 residues. V dropped 1 base and J dropped 6 bases, with 11 bases sitting between them. CDR1 and CDR2 (germline): SGHAT, FQNNGV.

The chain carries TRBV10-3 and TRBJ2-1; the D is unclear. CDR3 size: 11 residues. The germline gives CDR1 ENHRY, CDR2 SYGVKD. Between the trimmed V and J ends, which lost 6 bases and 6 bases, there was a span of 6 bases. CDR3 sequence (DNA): TGTGCCATCAGGGACGGCAATGAGCAGTTCTTC. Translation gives CAIRDGNEQFF.

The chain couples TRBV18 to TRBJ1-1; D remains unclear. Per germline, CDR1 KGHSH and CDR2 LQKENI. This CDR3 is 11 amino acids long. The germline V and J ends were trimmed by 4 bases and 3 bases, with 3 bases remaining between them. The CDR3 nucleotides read TGTGCCAGCTCACGGGACACTGAAGCTTTCTTT. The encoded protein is CASSRDTEAFF.

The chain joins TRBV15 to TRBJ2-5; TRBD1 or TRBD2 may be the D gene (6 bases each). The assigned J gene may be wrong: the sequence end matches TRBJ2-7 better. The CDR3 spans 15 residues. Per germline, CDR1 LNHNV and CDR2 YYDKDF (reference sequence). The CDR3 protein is CATSRGGRGGYEQYF. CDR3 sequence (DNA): TGTGCCACCAGCAGGGGGGGCAGAGGCGGCTACGAGCAGTACTTC.

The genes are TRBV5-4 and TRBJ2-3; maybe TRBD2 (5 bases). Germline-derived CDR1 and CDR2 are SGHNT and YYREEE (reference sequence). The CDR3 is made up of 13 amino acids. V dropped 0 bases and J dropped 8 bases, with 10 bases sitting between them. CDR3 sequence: CASSLEEAGTQYF. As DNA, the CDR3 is TGTGCCAGCAGCTTGGAGGAGGCGGGTACGCAGTATTTT.

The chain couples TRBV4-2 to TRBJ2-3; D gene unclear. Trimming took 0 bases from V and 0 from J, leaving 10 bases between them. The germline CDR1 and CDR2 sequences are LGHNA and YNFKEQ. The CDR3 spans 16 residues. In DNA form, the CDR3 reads TGTGCCAGCAGCCAAGAACCAATCTCTAGCACAGATACGCAGTATTTT. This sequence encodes CASSQEPISSTDTQYF.

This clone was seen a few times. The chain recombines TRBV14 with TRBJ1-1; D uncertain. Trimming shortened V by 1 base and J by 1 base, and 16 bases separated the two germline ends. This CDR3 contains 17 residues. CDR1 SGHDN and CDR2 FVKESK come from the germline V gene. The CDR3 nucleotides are TGTGCCAGCAGCCAAGTCGTCGGACTACTGAAGAACACTGAAGCTTTCTTT. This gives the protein CASSQVVGLLKNTEAFF.

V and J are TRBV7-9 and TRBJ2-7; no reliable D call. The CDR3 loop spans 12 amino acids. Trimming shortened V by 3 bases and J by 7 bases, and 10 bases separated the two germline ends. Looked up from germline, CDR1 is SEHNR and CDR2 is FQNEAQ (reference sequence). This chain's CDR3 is CASSLISTEQYF. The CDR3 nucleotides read TGTGCCAGCAGCTTGATCAGTACAGAGCAGTACTTC. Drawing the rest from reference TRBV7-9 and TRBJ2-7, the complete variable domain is DTGVSQNPRHKITKRGQNVTFRCDPISEHNRLYWYRQTLGQGPEFLTYFQNEAQLEKSRLLSDRFSAERPKGSFSTLEIQRTEQGDSAMYLCASSLISTEQYFGPGTRLTVT.

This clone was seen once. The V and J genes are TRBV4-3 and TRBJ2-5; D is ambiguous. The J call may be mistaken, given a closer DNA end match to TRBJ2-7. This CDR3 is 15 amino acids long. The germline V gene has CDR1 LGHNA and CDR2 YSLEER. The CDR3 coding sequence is TGCGCCAGCAGCCAAGATTTAAGGGCCTCCTACGAGCAGTACTTC. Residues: CASSQDLRASYEQYF.

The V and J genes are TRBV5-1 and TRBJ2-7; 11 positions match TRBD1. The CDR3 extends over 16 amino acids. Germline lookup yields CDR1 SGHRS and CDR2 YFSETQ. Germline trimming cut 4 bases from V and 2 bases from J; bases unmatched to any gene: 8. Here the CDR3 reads CASSLPQGQGAYEQYF. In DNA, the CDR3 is TGCGCCAGCAGCCTTCCACAGGGACAGGGGGCCTACGAGCAGTACTTC.

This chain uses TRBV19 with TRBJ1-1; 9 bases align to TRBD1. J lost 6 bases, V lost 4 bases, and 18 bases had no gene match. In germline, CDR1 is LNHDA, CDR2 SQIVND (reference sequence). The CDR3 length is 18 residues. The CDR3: CASSTSNLDRGLVAEAFF. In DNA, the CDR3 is TGTGCCAGTAGTACATCGAACCTGGACAGGGGTCTAGTCGCTGAAGCTTTCTTT.

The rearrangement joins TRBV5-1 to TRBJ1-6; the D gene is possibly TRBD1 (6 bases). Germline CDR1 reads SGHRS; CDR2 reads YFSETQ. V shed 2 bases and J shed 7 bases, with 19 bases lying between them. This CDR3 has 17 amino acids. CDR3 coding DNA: TGCGCCAGCAGCTTCGAATGGCCGATCGACAGGAATTCACCCCTCCACTTT. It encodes CASSFEWPIDRNSPLHF.

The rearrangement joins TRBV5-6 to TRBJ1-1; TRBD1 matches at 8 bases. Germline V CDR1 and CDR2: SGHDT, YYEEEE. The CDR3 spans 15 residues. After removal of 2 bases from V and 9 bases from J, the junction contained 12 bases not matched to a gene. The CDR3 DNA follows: TGTGCCAGCAGCTTTATCGGCTCGTGGGACAGGAAAGCTTTCTTT. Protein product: CASSFIGSWDRKAFF.

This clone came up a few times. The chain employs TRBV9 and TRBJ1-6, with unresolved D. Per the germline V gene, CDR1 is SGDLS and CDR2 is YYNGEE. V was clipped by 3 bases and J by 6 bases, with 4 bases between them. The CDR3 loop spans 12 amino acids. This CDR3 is CASSDFNSPLHF. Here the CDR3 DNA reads TGTGCCAGCAGCGACTTTAATTCACCCCTCCACTTT.

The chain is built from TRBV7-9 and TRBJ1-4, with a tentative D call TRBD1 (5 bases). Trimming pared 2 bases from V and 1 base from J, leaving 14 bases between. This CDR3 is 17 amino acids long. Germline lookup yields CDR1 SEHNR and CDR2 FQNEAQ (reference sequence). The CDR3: CASSLKGQGETNEKLFF. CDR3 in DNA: TGTGCCAGCAGCTTAAAGGGGCAGGGTGAAACTAATGAAAAACTGTTTTTT.